Listed below are T cell receptor beta chains from one sample, sequenced in a study of a mutant IDH1 vaccine in newly diagnosed glioma. The protocol was immunoSEQ multiplex PCR, while the TCRdb copy is restricted to in-frame clones and leaves out a portion. The table records 50,000 or so clones, about 88% of them present only once. Their specific antigens are unknown. Sequences were derived from PBMCs, sampled from a glioma patient whose treatment included an IDH1 peptide vaccine. These receptors were collected from a woman aged 25 to 39 with glioma. Some clones in this sample may be carry-over from other donors' samples. Both conserved end residues are part of each CDR3. A D gene is named only where the DNA matches it firmly. Size is stated for part of the rows, as once, few or many counts, or as a class when the clone is expanded.

length,size,D,J,V,CDR3,DNA
11,NA,NA,TRBJ2-4,TRBV20-1,CSAPHGNIQYF,TGCAGTGCTCCCCATGGAAACATTCAGTACTTC
14,NA,TRBD1,TRBJ1-1,TRBV5-5,CASSEYRGRGEAFF,TGTGCCAGCAGCGAATACAGGGGGCGGGGTGAAGCTTTCTTT
15,few,TRBD1,TRBJ1-2,TRBV6-5,CASSRQGPAGYGYTF,TGTGCCAGCAGCCGACAGGGGCCCGCTGGCTATGGCTACACCTTC
13,NA,TRBD1,TRBJ1-2,TRBV6-1,CAIQQGIKDGYTF,TGTGCCATTCAACAGGGGATCAAGGATGGCTACACCTTC
14,NA,TRBD1,TRBJ2-3,TRBV18,CASSPTGLTDTQYF,TGTGCCAGCTCACCGACAGGGTTGACAGATACGCAGTATTTT
16,NA,NA,TRBJ1-1,TRBV6-6,CASSMTGPIYNTEAFF,TGTGCCAGCAGTATGACTGGGCCTATATATAACACTGAAGCTTTCTTT
14,once,NA,TRBJ1-1,TRBV11-2,CASSPRTRHTEAFF,TGTGCCAGCAGCCCCCGGACACGACACACTGAAGCTTTCTTT
15,NA,TRBD1,TRBJ2-7,TRBV19,CASSIAPGQGGEQYF,TGTGCCAGTAGTATAGCCCCGGGACAGGGGGGCGAGCAGTACTTC
14,NA,NA,TRBJ1-2,TRBV10-2,CASSESGYNYGYTF,TGCGCCAGCAGTGAATCCGGGTATAACTATGGCTACACCTTC
16,NA,TRBD2,TRBJ2-1,TRBV10-2,CASSERLAASYNEQFF,TGCGCCAGCAGCGAGCGACTAGCGGCTTCCTACAATGAGCAGTTCTTC
14,NA,NA,TRBJ1-1,TRBV19,CASNLQGMNTEAFF,TGTGCCAGCAACCTACAGGGAATGAACACTGAAGCTTTCTTT
15,NA,TRBD1,TRBJ1-1,TRBV6-5,CASRPQGDSDPEAFF,TGTGCCAGCAGGCCCCAGGGGGACAGCGACCCTGAGGCTTTCTTT
18,NA,TRBD2,TRBJ2-2,TRBV9,CASSPRLAGGPGPGELFF,TGTGCCAGCAGCCCTCGACTAGCGGGAGGGCCGGGCCCCGGGGAGCTGTTTTTT
13,NA,NA,TRBJ1-5,TRBV11-2,CASSVQGDQPQHF,TGTGCCAGCAGCGTTCAGGGAGATCAGCCCCAGCATTTT
15,NA,NA,TRBJ2-2,TRBV6-5,CASSPGRSNTGELFF,TGTGCCAGCAGTCCCGGACGGTCGAACACCGGGGAGCTGTTTTTT
13,NA,NA,TRBJ2-4,TRBV7-9,CASSPRGRHIQYF,TGTGCCAGCAGCCCCCGGGGAAGGCACATTCAGTACTTC
15,NA,TRBD1,TRBJ2-5,TRBV9,CASSVGTGGGETQYF,TGTGCCAGCAGCGTTGGCACAGGGGGCGGAGAGACCCAGTACTTC
13,NA,NA,TRBJ2-7,TRBV19,CASSAHPGREQYF,TGTGCCAGTAGTGCCCATCCGGGGAGGGAGCAGTACTTC
15,NA,TRBD2,TRBJ2-1,TRBV6-5,CASSPSGSSYNEQFF,TGTGCCAGCAGCCCCAGCGGGAGCTCCTACAATGAGCAGTTCTTC
16,NA,NA,TRBJ1-1,TRBV11-2,CASSLIRGGPWTEAFF,TGTGCCAGCAGCCTGATACGAGGGGGGCCGTGGACTGAAGCTTTCTTT
15,once,TRBD1,TRBJ1-1,TRBV7-9,CASSLGAQGVTEAFF,TGTGCCAGCAGCTTAGGTGCCCAGGGGGTAACTGAAGCTTTCTTT
12,NA,NA,TRBJ2-7,TRBV23-1,CASAGRAYEQYF,TGCGCCAGCGCGGGTCGAGCCTACGAGCAGTACTTC
14,NA,NA,TRBJ1-1,TRBV6-5,CASSYGEVHTEAFF,TGTGCCAGCAGTTACGGGGAAGTGCACACTGAAGCTTTCTTT
16,once,TRBD1,TRBJ2-2,TRBV7-9,CASSERVTGGTGELFF,TGTGCCAGCAGCGAACGGGTGACAGGGGGCACCGGGGAGCTGTTTTTT
12,NA,NA,TRBJ1-2,TRBV14,CASSQGARPVDF,TGTGCCAGCAGCCAGGGTGCGAGACCGGTTGACTTC
18,NA,NA,TRBJ1-1,TRBV12-5,CASGGTGVVVRGITEAFF,TGTGCTAGTGGCGGTACAGGCGTGGTTGTGCGGGGGATCACTGAAGCTTTCTTT
16,NA,TRBD2,TRBJ2-7,TRBV28,CASSSVGGRAGYEQYF,TGTGCCAGCAGTAGTGTAGGTGGGAGGGCCGGCTACGAGCAGTACTTC
14,medium-sized,TRBD1,TRBJ2-7,TRBV6-1,CASSLTGDQGEQYF,TGTGCCAGCAGCCTGACAGGGGACCAGGGCGAGCAGTACTTC
16,NA,TRBD2,TRBJ2-7,TRBV7-9,CASSLPGLAGGYEQYF,TGTGCCAGCAGCTTACCGGGACTAGCGGGAGGCTACGAGCAGTACTTC
17,NA,TRBD2,TRBJ2-1,TRBV10-1,CASRHTSGEEAYNEQFF,TGCGCCAGCAGACATACTAGCGGTGAAGAGGCCTACAATGAGCAGTTCTTC
14,NA,TRBD1,TRBJ1-1,TRBV11-3,CASSADRGTVRAFF,TGTGCCAGCAGCGCCGACAGGGGGACTGTACGGGCTTTCTTT
13,NA,NA,TRBJ2-1,TRBV5-6,CASSLGQHNEQFF,TGTGCCAGCAGCTTGGGACAACACAATGAGCAGTTCTTC
14,NA,TRBD2,TRBJ2-1,TRBV4-2,CASSQEGGNNEQFF,TGTGCCAGCAGCCAAGAGGGGGGGAACAATGAGCAGTTCTTC
14,NA,NA,TRBJ2-1,TRBV6-5,CASSTRTSHNEQFF,TGTGCCAGCAGTACTAGGACCAGCCACAATGAGCAGTTCTTC
15,few,NA,TRBJ1-1,TRBV2,CAILPSSTETTEAFF,TGTGCCATCCTACCCTCTTCGACGGAGACCACTGAAGCTTTCTTT
13,NA,NA,TRBJ1-2,TRBV28,CASSFGQNYGYTF,TGTGCCAGCAGTTTTGGGCAGAACTATGGCTACACCTTC
15,once,TRBD2,TRBJ2-2,TRBV7-9,CASSLGRLAPGELFF,TGTGCCAGCAGCTTAGGGAGACTAGCTCCCGGGGAGCTGTTTTTT
13,NA,NA,TRBJ2-1,TRBV4-2,CASSQAGTGEQFF,TGTGCCAGCAGCCAAGCAGGCACGGGGGAGCAGTTCTTC
12,NA,NA,TRBJ1-2,TRBV11-2,CASSFRDPGYTF,TGTGCCAGCAGCTTCCGAGACCCTGGCTACACCTTC
16,NA,NA,TRBJ1-4,TRBV27,CASSLWGAATNEKLFF,TGTGCCAGCAGTTTGTGGGGGGCTGCGACTAATGAAAAACTGTTTTTT
11,NA,NA,TRBJ1-5,TRBV18,CASSKSGPQHF,TGTGCCAGCTCCAAAAGCGGGCCCCAGCATTTT
15,NA,NA,TRBJ1-4,TRBV4-1,CASRTRAPAGEKLFF,TGCGCCAGCAGAACAAGGGCGCCGGCCGGCGAAAAACTGTTTTTT
16,NA,TRBD1,TRBJ1-5,TRBV7-8,CASSPRDRGGNQPQHF,TGTGCCAGCAGCCCCCGGGACAGGGGGGGGAATCAGCCCCAGCATTTT
14,NA,TRBD1,TRBJ1-1,TRBV13,CASSLGGQGTEAFF,TGTGCCAGCAGCTTAGGGGGACAGGGAACTGAAGCTTTCTTT
14,NA,NA,TRBJ1-4,TRBV5-1,CASSSRDLAEKLFF,TGCGCCAGCAGCTCAAGGGACCTGGCTGAAAAACTGTTTTTT
14,NA,NA,TRBJ2-5,TRBV19,CASSPGGYQETQYF,TGTGCCAGTAGTCCGGGCGGGTACCAAGAGACCCAGTACTTC
17,once,NA,TRBJ1-1,TRBV15,CATSREPLGQLNTEAFF,TGTGCCACCAGCAGAGAGCCCTTGGGGCAGCTGAACACTGAAGCTTTCTTT
14,NA,NA,TRBJ1-2,TRBV18,CASSPGIQGDGYTF,TGTGCCAGCTCCCCCGGAATACAGGGCGATGGCTACACCTTC